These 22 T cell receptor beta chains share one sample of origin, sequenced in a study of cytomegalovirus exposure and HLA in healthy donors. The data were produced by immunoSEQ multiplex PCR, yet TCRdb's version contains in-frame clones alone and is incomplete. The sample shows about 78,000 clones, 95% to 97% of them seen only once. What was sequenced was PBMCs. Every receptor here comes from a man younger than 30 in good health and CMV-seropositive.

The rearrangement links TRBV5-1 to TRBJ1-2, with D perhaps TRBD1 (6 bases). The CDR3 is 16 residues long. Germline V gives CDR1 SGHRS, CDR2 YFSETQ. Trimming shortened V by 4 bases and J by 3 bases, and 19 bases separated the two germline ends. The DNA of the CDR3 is TGCGCCAGCAGCCAAGGGACATCAGCAGTAGACTATGGCTACACCTTC. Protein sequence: CASSQGTSAVDYGYTF.

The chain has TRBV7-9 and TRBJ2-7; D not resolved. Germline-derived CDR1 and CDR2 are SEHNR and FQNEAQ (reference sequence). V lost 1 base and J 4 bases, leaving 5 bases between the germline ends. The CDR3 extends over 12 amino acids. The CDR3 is CASSLVLYEQYF. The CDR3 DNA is TGTGCCAGCAGCTTAGTACTTTACGAGCAGTACTTC.

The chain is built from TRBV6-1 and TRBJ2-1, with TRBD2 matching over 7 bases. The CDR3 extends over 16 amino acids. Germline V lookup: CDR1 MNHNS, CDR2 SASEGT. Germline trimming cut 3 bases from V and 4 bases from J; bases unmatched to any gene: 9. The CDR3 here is CASSDGRRLAYNEQFF. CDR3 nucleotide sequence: TGTGCCAGCAGTGACGGGAGGCGGCTAGCGTACAATGAGCAGTTCTTC.

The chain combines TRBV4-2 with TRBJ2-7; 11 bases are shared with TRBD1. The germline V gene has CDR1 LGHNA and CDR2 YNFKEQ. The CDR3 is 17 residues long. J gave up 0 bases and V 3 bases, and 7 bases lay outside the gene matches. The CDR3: CASSQPPGTGGSYEQYF. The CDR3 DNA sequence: TGTGCCAGCAGCCAGCCCCCCGGGACAGGGGGCTCCTACGAGCAGTACTTC.

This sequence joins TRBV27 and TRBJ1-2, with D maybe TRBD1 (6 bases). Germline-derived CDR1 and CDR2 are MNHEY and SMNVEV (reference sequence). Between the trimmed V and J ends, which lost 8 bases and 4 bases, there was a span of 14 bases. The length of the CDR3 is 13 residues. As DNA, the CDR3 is TGTGCCAGCGGACCCAGGGGCTTCTATGGCTACACCTTC. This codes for CASGPRGFYGYTF.

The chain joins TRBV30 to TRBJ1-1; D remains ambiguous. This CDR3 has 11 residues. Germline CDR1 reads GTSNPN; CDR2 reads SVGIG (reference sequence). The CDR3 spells CVLGVNTEAFF. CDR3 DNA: TGTGTATTGGGAGTGAACACTGAAGCTTTCTTT.

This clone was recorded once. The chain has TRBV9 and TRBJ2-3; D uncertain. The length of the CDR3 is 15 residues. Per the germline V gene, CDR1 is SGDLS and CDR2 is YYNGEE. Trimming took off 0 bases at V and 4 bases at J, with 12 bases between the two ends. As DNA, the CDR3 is TGTGCCAGCAGCGTAGATGGGCCTGGCTCAGATACGCAGTATTTT. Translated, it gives CASSVDGPGSDTQYF.

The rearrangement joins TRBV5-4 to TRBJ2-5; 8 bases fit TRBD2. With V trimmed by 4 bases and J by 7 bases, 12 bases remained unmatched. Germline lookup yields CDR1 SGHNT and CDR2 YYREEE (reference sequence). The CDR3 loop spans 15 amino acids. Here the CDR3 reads CASSEDTSGSRTQYF. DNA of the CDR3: TGTGCCAGCAGCGAAGATACTAGCGGAAGTCGGACCCAGTACTTC.

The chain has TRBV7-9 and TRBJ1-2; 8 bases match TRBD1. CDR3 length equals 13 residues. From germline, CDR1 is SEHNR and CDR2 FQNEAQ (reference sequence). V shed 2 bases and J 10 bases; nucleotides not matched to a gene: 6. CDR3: CASSLTTGGFYTF. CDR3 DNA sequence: TGTGCCAGCAGCTTAACAACAGGGGGATTCTACACCTTC.

The CDR3 DNA follows: TGTGCCAGCAGCTTAGTTCCGGACAGGGCCTACGAGCAGTACTTC. It encodes CASSLVPDRAYEQYF. V and J are TRBV7-8 and TRBJ2-7; TRBD1 agrees at 8 bases. CDR3 length: 15 amino acids. Looked up from germline, CDR1 is SGHVS and CDR2 is FQNEAQ. V was pared by 1 base and J by 2 bases, with 4 bases of the junction left unmatched.

CDR3 in DNA: TGTGCCAGCAGCTTCGGGGACAGGAGCTCCTACGAGCAGTACTTC. Its translation is CASSFGDRSSYEQYF. The V call is TRBV5-6, the J call TRBJ2-7, with 8 bases that match TRBD1. After removal of 2 bases from V and 0 bases from J, the junction contained 4 bases not matched to a gene. The CDR3 loop spans 15 amino acids. Germline V gives CDR1 SGHDT, CDR2 YYEEEE.

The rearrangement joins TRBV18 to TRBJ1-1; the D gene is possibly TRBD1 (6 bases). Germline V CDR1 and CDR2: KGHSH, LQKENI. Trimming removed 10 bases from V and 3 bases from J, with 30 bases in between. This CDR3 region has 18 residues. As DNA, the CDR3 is TGTGCCACCCAAGGGGGGGGTCCGGGCCTCCAGGCAGACACTGAAGCTTTCTTT. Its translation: CATQGGGPGLQADTEAFF.

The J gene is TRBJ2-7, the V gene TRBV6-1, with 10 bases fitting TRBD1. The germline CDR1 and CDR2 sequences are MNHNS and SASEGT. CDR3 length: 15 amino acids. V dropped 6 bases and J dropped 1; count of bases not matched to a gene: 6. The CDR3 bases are TGTGCCAGCAGGAGCCGGGACAGGGGTTCCTACGAGCAGTACTTC. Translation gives CASRSRDRGSYEQYF.

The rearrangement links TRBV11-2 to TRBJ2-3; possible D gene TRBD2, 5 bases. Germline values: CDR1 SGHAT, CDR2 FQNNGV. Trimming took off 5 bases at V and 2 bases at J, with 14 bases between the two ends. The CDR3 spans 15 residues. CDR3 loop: CASSPIGADTDTQYF. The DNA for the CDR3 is TGTGCCAGCAGCCCGATTGGAGCGGACACAGATACGCAGTATTTT.

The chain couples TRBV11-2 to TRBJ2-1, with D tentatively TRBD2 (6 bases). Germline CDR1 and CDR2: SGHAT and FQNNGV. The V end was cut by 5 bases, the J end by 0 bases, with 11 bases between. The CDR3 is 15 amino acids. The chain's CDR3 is CASSPKRASYNEQFF. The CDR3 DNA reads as TGTGCCAGCAGCCCTAAGCGGGCCTCCTACAATGAGCAGTTCTTC.

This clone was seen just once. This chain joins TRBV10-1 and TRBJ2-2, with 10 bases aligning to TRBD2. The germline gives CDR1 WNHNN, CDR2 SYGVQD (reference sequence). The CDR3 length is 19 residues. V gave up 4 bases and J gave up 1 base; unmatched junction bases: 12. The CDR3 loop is CASSAGGIAGGVNTGELFF. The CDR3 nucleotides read TGCGCCAGCAGTGCAGGGGGGATAGCGGGAGGAGTGAACACCGGGGAGCTGTTTTTT.

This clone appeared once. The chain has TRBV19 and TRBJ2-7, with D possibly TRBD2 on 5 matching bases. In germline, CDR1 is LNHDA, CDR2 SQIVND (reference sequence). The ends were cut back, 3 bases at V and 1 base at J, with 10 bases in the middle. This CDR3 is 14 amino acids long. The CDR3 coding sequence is TGTGCCAGTAGTATCGGGGTATTGTCCTACGAGCAGTACTTC. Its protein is CASSIGVLSYEQYF.

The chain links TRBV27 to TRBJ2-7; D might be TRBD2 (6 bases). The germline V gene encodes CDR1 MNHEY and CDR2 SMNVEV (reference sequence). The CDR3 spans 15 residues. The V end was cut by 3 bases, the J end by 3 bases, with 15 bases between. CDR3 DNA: TGTGCCAGCAGTTTGGGGGTAGCGGCCAACTACGAGCAGTACTTC. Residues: CASSLGVAANYEQYF.

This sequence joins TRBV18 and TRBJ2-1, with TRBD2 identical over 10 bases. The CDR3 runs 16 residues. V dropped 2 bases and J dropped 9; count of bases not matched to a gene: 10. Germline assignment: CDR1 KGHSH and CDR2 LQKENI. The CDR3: CASSPSKTSGPREQFF. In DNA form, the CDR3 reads TGTGCCAGCTCACCATCTAAGACTAGCGGGCCTCGTGAGCAGTTCTTC.

The DNA for the CDR3 is TGCAGCGTTGAAGGGGCTAGCGGGAGGATGCAGCAGTTCTTC. It translates to CSVEGASGRMQQFF. The rearrangement links TRBV29-1 to TRBJ2-1; TRBD2 matches 11 bases. Trimming at V came to 1 base and at J to 11 bases, leaving 7 bases not matched to a gene. This CDR3 has 14 amino acids. Per germline, CDR1 SQVTM and CDR2 ANQGSEA.

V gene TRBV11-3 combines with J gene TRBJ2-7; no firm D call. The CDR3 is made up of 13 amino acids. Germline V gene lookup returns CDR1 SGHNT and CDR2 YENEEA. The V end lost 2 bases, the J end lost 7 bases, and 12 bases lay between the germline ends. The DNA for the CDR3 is TGTGCCAGCAGCTTAAGTCGAACCGGGGAGCAGTACTTC. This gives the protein CASSLSRTGEQYF.

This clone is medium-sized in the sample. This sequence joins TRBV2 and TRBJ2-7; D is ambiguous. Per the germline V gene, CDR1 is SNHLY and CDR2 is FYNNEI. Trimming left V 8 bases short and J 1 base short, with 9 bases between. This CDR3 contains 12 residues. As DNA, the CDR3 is TGTGCCAGCTTTGCGCATTCCTACGAGCAGTACTTC. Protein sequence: CASFAHSYEQYF.